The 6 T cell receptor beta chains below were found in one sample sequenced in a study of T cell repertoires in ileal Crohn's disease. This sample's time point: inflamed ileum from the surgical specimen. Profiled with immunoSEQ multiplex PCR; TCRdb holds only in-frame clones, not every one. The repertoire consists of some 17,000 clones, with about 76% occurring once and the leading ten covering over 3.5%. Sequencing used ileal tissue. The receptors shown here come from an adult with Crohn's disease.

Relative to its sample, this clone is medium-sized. In DNA, the CDR3 is TGCGCCAGCAGCCCTACTGGTGGGTTAGAAACTGAAGCTTTCTTT. Translation: CASSPTGGLETEAFF. V gene TRBV5-1 combines with J gene TRBJ1-1; D uncertain. Trimming stripped 4 bases from V and 5 bases from J, with 18 bases between. Germline values: CDR1 SGHRS, CDR2 YFSETQ. This CDR3 contains 15 residues.

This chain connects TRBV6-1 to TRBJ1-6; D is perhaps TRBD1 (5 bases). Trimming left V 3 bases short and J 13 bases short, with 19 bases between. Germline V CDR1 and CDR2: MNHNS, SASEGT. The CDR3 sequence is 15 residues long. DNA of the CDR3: TGTGCCAGCAGTGAGCCGGGACTGCGGCAGTCGCCCCTCCACTTT. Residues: CASSEPGLRQSPLHF.

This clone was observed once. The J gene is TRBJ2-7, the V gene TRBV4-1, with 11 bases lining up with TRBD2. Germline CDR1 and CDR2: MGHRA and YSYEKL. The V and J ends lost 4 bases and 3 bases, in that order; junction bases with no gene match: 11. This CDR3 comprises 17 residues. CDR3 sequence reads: CASSRHSTSGAFYEQYF. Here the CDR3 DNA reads TGCGCCAGCAGCCGACATTCGACTAGCGGGGCTTTCTACGAGCAGTACTTC.

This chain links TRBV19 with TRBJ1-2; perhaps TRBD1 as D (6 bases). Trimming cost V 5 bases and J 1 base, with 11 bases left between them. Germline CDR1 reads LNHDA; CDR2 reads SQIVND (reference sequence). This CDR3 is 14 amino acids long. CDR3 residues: CASSPRTVNYGYTF. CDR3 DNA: TGTGCCAGTAGTCCCCGGACAGTTAACTATGGCTACACCTTC.

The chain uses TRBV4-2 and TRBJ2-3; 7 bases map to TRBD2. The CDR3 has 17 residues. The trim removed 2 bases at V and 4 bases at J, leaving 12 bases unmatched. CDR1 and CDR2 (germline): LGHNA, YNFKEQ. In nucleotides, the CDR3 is TGTGCCAGCAGCCAACACCCCCAACTAGCGAGGGCAGATACGCAGTATTTT. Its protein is CASSQHPQLARADTQYF.

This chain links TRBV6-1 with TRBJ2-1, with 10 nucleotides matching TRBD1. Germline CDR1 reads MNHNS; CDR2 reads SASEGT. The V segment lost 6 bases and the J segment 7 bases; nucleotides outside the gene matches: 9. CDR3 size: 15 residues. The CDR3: CASSSRQGAWNEQFF. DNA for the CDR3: TGTGCCAGCAGCTCTAGACAGGGGGCATGGAATGAGCAGTTCTTC.